A selection of T cell receptor beta chains follows, all from one sample in a study of T cells in localized non-small cell lung cancer. Produced via immunoSEQ multiplex PCR; TCRdb's table is partial and in-frame only. The sample consists of some 51,000 clones, roughly 89% of them appearing once. Sequenced here: peripheral blood, sampled before any cancer treatment. The receptors originated from a woman aged 35 to 69 with stage I lung adenocarcinoma. Each CDR3 is given with its conserved first and last residue. The order of the fields is D gene, J gene, clone size, V gene, CDR3 protein, CDR3 DNA. A D gene is named only where the DNA matches it firmly. Rows may omit the clone size; those that give it use once, few, many or a size class.

D gene: .
J gene: TRBJ2-1
clone size: .
V gene: TRBV5-6
CDR3 protein: CASSPGDSYNEQFF
CDR3 DNA: TGTGCCAGCAGCCCGGGGGACAGCTACAATGAGCAGTTCTTC

D gene: TRBD1
J gene: TRBJ2-7
clone size: once
V gene: TRBV27
CDR3 protein: CASRALGTGRVEQYF
CDR3 DNA: TGTGCCAGCAGAGCCCTGGGGACAGGGCGGGTGGAGCAGTACTTC

D gene: TRBD1
J gene: TRBJ1-1
clone size: .
V gene: TRBV6-5
CDR3 protein: CASSTTGDAFF
CDR3 DNA: TGTGCCAGCAGCACGACAGGGGATGCTTTCTTT

D gene: TRBD1
J gene: TRBJ1-1
clone size: .
V gene: TRBV12-5
CDR3 protein: CASGEGASSSTAFF
CDR3 DNA: TGTGCTAGTGGCGAGGGGGCGAGTTCTTCGACCGCTTTCTTT

D gene: TRBD2
J gene: TRBJ2-5
clone size: .
V gene: TRBV5-1
CDR3 protein: CASSLGLAGSRETQYF
CDR3 DNA: TGCGCCAGCAGCTTGGGACTAGCGGGGTCTCGGGAGACCCAGTACTTC

D gene: TRBD2
J gene: TRBJ2-3
clone size: .
V gene: TRBV7-2
CDR3 protein: CASSFTSGGPPRGF
CDR3 DNA: TGTGCCAGCAGCTTCACTAGCGGGGGGCCACCCCGGGGTTTT

D gene: .
J gene: TRBJ2-7
clone size: .
V gene: TRBV4-1
CDR3 protein: CASSQVRGSYEQYF
CDR3 DNA: TGCGCCAGCAGCCAAGTCAGGGGCTCCTACGAGCAGTACTTC

D gene: TRBD1
J gene: TRBJ1-5
clone size: .
V gene: TRBV7-2
CDR3 protein: CASGLRGQQPQHF
CDR3 DNA: TGTGCCAGCGGCCTCAGGGGGCAACAGCCCCAGCATTTT

D gene: .
J gene: TRBJ1-5
clone size: .
V gene: TRBV10-3
CDR3 protein: CAISEIGPSNQPQHF
CDR3 DNA: TGTGCCATCAGTGAAATAGGGCCTAGCAATCAGCCCCAGCATTTT

D gene: .
J gene: TRBJ1-4
clone size: .
V gene: TRBV30
CDR3 protein: CAWSVGATNEKLFF
CDR3 DNA: TGTGCCTGGAGTGTGGGGGCAACTAATGAAAAACTGTTTTTT

D gene: .
J gene: TRBJ1-1
clone size: .
V gene: TRBV19
CDR3 protein: CASKLGAGTEAFF
CDR3 DNA: TGTGCCAGTAAGTTGGGCGCGGGCACTGAAGCTTTCTTT

D gene: .
J gene: TRBJ2-5
clone size: .
V gene: TRBV27
CDR3 protein: CASSPFPGGASVKTQYF
CDR3 DNA: TGTGCCAGCAGTCCATTCCCCGGGGGCGCAAGCGTGAAGACCCAGTACTTC

D gene: .
J gene: TRBJ1-3
clone size: .
V gene: TRBV7-8
CDR3 protein: CASSLAVQGTGNTIYF
CDR3 DNA: TGTGCCAGCAGCTTAGCGGTCCAGGGCACAGGAAACACCATATATTTT

D gene: .
J gene: TRBJ2-6
clone size: .
V gene: TRBV11-3
CDR3 protein: CASSRRAGTGANVLTF
CDR3 DNA: TGTGCCAGCAGCAGAAGGGCAGGGACTGGGGCCAACGTCCTGACTTTC

D gene: .
J gene: TRBJ1-1
clone size: .
V gene: TRBV25-1
CDR3 protein: CASRGIKNTEAFF
CDR3 DNA: TGTGCCAGCAGGGGGATTAAGAACACTGAAGCTTTCTTT

D gene: TRBD1
J gene: TRBJ2-6
clone size: .
V gene: TRBV5-1
CDR3 protein: CASSLGQGNSGANVLTF
CDR3 DNA: TGCGCCAGCAGCTTGGGACAGGGGAACTCTGGGGCCAACGTCCTGACTTTC

D gene: TRBD1
J gene: TRBJ1-4
clone size: .
V gene: TRBV7-8
CDR3 protein: CASSLGTGVNEKLFF
CDR3 DNA: TGTGCCAGCAGCTTAGGGACAGGGGTTAATGAAAAACTGTTTTTT

D gene: TRBD2
J gene: TRBJ2-1
clone size: few
V gene: TRBV5-1
CDR3 protein: CASSPRLAGMNEQFF
CDR3 DNA: TGCGCCAGCAGCCCGCGACTAGCGGGGATGAATGAGCAGTTCTTC

D gene: TRBD1
J gene: TRBJ1-2
clone size: .
V gene: TRBV5-3
CDR3 protein: CARSVHRGLYGYTF
CDR3 DNA: TGTGCCAGAAGCGTACACAGGGGGCTCTATGGCTACACCTTC

D gene: TRBD1
J gene: TRBJ2-1
clone size: .
V gene: TRBV27
CDR3 protein: CASSFGRGLYNEQFF
CDR3 DNA: TGTGCCAGCAGTTTTGGCAGGGGGCTATACAATGAGCAGTTCTTC

D gene: .
J gene: TRBJ1-5
clone size: .
V gene: TRBV19
CDR3 protein: CASSIDTGSNQPQHF
CDR3 DNA: TGTGCCAGTAGTATAGATACAGGGAGCAATCAGCCCCAGCATTTT

D gene: .
J gene: TRBJ1-2
clone size: few
V gene: TRBV5-6
CDR3 protein: CASRFQGFGYTF
CDR3 DNA: TGTGCCAGCAGATTTCAGGGTTTTGGCTACACCTTC

D gene: .
J gene: TRBJ1-5
clone size: once
V gene: TRBV28
CDR3 protein: CASSFQQALGNQPQHF
CDR3 DNA: TGTGCCAGCAGTTTCCAACAGGCGCTGGGCAATCAGCCCCAGCATTTT

D gene: .
J gene: TRBJ2-1
clone size: .
V gene: TRBV7-9
CDR3 protein: CASSLEGNEQFF
CDR3 DNA: TGTGCCAGCAGCTTAGAGGGGAATGAGCAGTTCTTC

D gene: .
J gene: TRBJ1-6
clone size: .
V gene: TRBV7-9
CDR3 protein: CASTSGNSPLHF
CDR3 DNA: TGTGCCAGCACCTCGGGCAATTCACCCCTCCACTTT

D gene: TRBD1
J gene: TRBJ2-1
clone size: .
V gene: TRBV5-6
CDR3 protein: CASSLLGGSSYNEQFF
CDR3 DNA: TGTGCCAGCAGCTTGCTAGGGGGCAGCTCCTACAATGAGCAGTTCTTC

D gene: .
J gene: TRBJ1-3
clone size: .
V gene: TRBV6-1
CDR3 protein: CASSETDITIYF
CDR3 DNA: TGTGCCAGCAGTGAAACAGATATAACCATATATTTT

D gene: .
J gene: TRBJ2-3
clone size: .
V gene: TRBV7-2
CDR3 protein: CASTDSPGRRATDTQYF
CDR3 DNA: TGTGCCAGCACCGATTCACCGGGAAGGCGGGCCACAGATACGCAGTATTTT

D gene: .
J gene: TRBJ2-1
clone size: .
V gene: TRBV9
CDR3 protein: CASSVGVANNEQFF
CDR3 DNA: TGTGCCAGCAGCGTAGGTGTAGCCAACAATGAGCAGTTCTTC

D gene: TRBD1
J gene: TRBJ1-2
clone size: .
V gene: TRBV6-1
CDR3 protein: CASSLDRNYGYTF
CDR3 DNA: TGTGCCAGCAGCTTGGACAGGAACTATGGCTACACCTTC

D gene: .
J gene: TRBJ1-6
clone size: once
V gene: TRBV28
CDR3 protein: CASSLALENSPLHF
CDR3 DNA: TGTGCCAGCAGTTTAGCCCTTGAGAATTCACCCCTCCACTTT

D gene: .
J gene: TRBJ1-4
clone size: .
V gene: TRBV14
CDR3 protein: CASSQFLRFEKLFF
CDR3 DNA: TGTGCCAGCAGCCAATTCCTAAGGTTTGAAAAACTGTTTTTT

D gene: .
J gene: TRBJ1-5
clone size: .
V gene: TRBV7-9
CDR3 protein: CASSLGTTSNQPQHF
CDR3 DNA: TGTGCCAGCAGCTTGGGGACAACTAGCAATCAGCCCCAGCATTTT

D gene: .
J gene: TRBJ1-1
clone size: .
V gene: TRBV19
CDR3 protein: CASSAGSLGTEAFF
CDR3 DNA: TGTGCCAGTAGTGCCGGGAGCCTCGGCACTGAAGCTTTCTTT

D gene: TRBD2
J gene: TRBJ2-3
clone size: few
V gene: TRBV9
CDR3 protein: CASSIRLAGDTDTQYF
CDR3 DNA: TGTGCCAGCAGCATTCGGTTAGCGGGGGACACAGATACGCAGTATTTT

D gene: TRBD2
J gene: TRBJ2-5
clone size: .
V gene: TRBV5-1
CDR3 protein: CASSTGGAAETQYF
CDR3 DNA: TGCGCCAGCAGCACCGGGGGGGCCGCGGAGACCCAGTACTTC

D gene: TRBD1
J gene: TRBJ1-3
clone size: .
V gene: TRBV6-1
CDR3 protein: CASSEAVGRGWDTIYF
CDR3 DNA: TGTGCCAGCAGTGAAGCTGTTGGCAGGGGGTGGGACACCATATATTTT

D gene: .
J gene: TRBJ2-3
clone size: .
V gene: TRBV14
CDR3 protein: CASSPVPQTGRTDTQYF
CDR3 DNA: TGTGCCAGCAGCCCCGTTCCCCAAACCGGGCGGACAGATACGCAGTATTTT

D gene: TRBD2
J gene: TRBJ2-1
clone size: .
V gene: TRBV6-4
CDR3 protein: CASREFSGGADEQFF
CDR3 DNA: TGTGCCAGCAGGGAATTTAGCGGGGGGGCGGATGAGCAGTTCTTC

D gene: .
J gene: TRBJ2-2
clone size: .
V gene: TRBV9
CDR3 protein: CASSVGGNTGELFF
CDR3 DNA: TGTGCCAGCAGCGTCGGGGGGAACACCGGGGAGCTGTTTTTT

D gene: TRBD2
J gene: TRBJ2-5
clone size: .
V gene: TRBV7-2
CDR3 protein: CASSLVLQRGGRGTQYF
CDR3 DNA: TGTGCCAGCAGCTTAGTTCTCCAGCGGGGGGGCAGGGGAACCCAGTACTTC

D gene: .
J gene: TRBJ1-3
clone size: .
V gene: TRBV7-2
CDR3 protein: CASSLGYRGRTGNTIYF
CDR3 DNA: TGTGCCAGCAGCTTAGGGTATAGGGGGAGGACTGGAAACACCATATATTTT

D gene: .
J gene: TRBJ1-4
clone size: .
V gene: TRBV30
CDR3 protein: CAWSLAGRGTTNEKLFF
CDR3 DNA: TGTGCCTGGAGTCTGGCAGGGCGAGGAACAACTAATGAAAAACTGTTTTTT

D gene: .
J gene: TRBJ1-1
clone size: .
V gene: TRBV9
CDR3 protein: CASSVGNQNTEAFF
CDR3 DNA: TGTGCCAGCAGCGTAGGTAACCAAAACACTGAAGCTTTCTTT

D gene: TRBD1
J gene: TRBJ2-5
clone size: .
V gene: TRBV19
CDR3 protein: CASHRTGQETQYF
CDR3 DNA: TGTGCCAGCCACAGGACAGGCCAAGAGACCCAGTACTTC

D gene: .
J gene: TRBJ1-4
clone size: .
V gene: TRBV7-2
CDR3 protein: CASSLVANEKLFF
CDR3 DNA: TGTGCCAGCAGCTTGGTAGCTAATGAAAAACTGTTTTTT

D gene: .
J gene: TRBJ1-1
clone size: .
V gene: TRBV6-1
CDR3 protein: CASRGIQGWHAEAFF
CDR3 DNA: TGTGCCAGCAGAGGGATACAGGGATGGCACGCTGAAGCTTTCTTT

D gene: .
J gene: TRBJ1-2
clone size: .
V gene: TRBV5-1
CDR3 protein: CASTFDRNGYTF
CDR3 DNA: TGCGCCAGCACCTTCGACAGGAATGGCTACACCTTC

D gene: .
J gene: TRBJ1-3
clone size: .
V gene: TRBV6-5
CDR3 protein: CASSLGSGNTIYF
CDR3 DNA: TGTGCCAGCAGTCTCGGCTCTGGAAACACCATATATTTT

D gene: .
J gene: TRBJ1-5
clone size: .
V gene: TRBV27
CDR3 protein: CASSLRGFNQPQHF
CDR3 DNA: TGTGCCAGCAGTTTAAGAGGGTTCAATCAGCCCCAGCATTTT

D gene: TRBD1
J gene: TRBJ1-2
clone size: .
V gene: TRBV25-1
CDR3 protein: CASSEPGTGEYGYTF
CDR3 DNA: TGTGCCAGCAGTGAACCCGGGACAGGGGAGTACGGCTACACCTTC